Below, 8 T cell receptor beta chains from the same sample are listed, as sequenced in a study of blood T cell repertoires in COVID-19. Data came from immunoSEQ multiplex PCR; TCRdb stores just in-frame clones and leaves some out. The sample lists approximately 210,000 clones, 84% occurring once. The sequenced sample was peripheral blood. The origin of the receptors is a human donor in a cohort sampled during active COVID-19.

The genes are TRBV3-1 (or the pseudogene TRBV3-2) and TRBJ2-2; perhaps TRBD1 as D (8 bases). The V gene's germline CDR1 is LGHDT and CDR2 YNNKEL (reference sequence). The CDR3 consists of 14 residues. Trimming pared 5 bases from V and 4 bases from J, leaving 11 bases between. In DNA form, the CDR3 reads TGTGCCAGCAGCAACAGGGGGGGCACCGGGGAGCTGTTTTTT. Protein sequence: CASSNRGGTGELFF.

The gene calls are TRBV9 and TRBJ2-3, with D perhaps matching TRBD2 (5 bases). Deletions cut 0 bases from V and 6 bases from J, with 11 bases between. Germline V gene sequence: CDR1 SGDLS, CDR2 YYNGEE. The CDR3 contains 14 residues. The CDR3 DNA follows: TGTGCCAGCAGCGTAGGAACGGGGTATGATACGCAGTATTTT. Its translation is CASSVGTGYDTQYF.

CDR3 sequence: CASSTSLYSNQPQHF. Written as DNA, the CDR3 is TGTGCCAGTAGTACGTCTTTGTATAGCAATCAGCCCCAGCATTTT. V gene TRBV19 combines with J gene TRBJ1-5; D not resolved. Germline loops: CDR1 LNHDA, CDR2 SQIVND (reference sequence). V was cut by 4 bases and J by 0 bases, with 10 bases left in between. CDR3 size: 15 residues.

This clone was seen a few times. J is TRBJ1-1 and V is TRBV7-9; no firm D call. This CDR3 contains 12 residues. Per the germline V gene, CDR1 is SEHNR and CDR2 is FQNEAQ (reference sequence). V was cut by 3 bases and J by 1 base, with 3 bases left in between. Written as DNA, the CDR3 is TGTGCCAGCAGCTTCGGGAACACTGAAGCTTTCTTT. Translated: CASSFGNTEAFF.

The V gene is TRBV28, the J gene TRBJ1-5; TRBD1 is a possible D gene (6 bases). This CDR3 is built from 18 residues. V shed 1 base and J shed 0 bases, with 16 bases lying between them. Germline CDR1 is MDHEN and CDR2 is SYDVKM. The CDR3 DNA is TGTGCCAGCAGTTTATTGGGGGCCGAAAATCTTAGCAATCAGCCCCAGCATTTT. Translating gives CASSLLGAENLSNQPQHF.

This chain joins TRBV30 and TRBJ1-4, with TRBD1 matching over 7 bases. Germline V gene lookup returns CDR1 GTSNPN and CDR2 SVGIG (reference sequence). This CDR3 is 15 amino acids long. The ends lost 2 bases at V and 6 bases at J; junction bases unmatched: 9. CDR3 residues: CAWSKNLGTDEKLFF. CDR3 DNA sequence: TGTGCCTGGAGTAAAAATTTAGGGACAGATGAAAAACTGTTTTTT.

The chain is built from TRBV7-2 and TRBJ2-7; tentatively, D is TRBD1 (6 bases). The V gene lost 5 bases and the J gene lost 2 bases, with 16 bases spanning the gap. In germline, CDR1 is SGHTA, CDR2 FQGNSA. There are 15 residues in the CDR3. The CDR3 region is CASSIDRSLTYEQYF. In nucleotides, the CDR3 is TGTGCCAGCAGCATTGACAGGTCCCTCACCTACGAGCAGTACTTC.

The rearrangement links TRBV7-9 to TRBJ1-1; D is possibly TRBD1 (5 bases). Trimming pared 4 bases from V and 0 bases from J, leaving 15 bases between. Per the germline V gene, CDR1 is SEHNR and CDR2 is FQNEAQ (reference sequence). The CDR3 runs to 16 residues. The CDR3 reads CASSYPGIHMNTEAFF. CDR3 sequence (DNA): TGTGCCAGCAGCTACCCAGGGATACATATGAACACTGAAGCTTTCTTT.